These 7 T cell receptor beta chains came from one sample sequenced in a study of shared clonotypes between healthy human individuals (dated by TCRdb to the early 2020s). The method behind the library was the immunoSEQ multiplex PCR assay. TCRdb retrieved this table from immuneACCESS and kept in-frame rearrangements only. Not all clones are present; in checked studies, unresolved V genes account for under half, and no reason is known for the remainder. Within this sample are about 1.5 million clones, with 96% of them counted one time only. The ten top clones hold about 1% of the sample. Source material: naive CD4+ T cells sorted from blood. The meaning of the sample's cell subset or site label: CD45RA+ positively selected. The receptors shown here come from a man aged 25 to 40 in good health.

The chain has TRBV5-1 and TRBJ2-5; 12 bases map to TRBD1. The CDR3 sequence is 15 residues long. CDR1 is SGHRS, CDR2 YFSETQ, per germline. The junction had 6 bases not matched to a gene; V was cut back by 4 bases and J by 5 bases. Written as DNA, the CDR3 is TGCGCCAGCAGCAAGGGGACAGGGGGCGAGGAGACCCAGTACTTC. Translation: CASSKGTGGEETQYF.

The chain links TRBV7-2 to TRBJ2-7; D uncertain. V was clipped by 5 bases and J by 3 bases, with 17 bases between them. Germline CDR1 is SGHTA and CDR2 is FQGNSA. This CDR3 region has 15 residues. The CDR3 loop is CASSPDEGSNYEQYF. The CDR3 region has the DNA TGTGCCAGCAGCCCCGATGAAGGGTCAAACTACGAGCAGTACTTC.

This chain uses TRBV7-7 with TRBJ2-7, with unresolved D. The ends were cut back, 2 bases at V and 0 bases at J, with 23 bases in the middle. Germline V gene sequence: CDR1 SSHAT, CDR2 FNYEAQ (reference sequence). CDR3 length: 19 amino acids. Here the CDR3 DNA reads TGTGCCAGCAGCTTAATCTATGCGTGCCCGGGCCCTTTCTCCTACGAGCAGTACTTC. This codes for CASSLIYACPGPFSYEQYF.

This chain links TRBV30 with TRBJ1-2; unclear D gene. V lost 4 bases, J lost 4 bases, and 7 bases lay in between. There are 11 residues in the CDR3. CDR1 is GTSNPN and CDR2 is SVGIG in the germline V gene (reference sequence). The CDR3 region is CAWNVAYGYTF. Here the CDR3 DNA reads TGTGCCTGGAATGTGGCCTATGGCTACACCTTC.

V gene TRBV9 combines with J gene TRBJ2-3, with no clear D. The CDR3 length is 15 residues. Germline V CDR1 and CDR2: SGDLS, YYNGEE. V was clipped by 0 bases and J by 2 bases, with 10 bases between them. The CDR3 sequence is CASSVVSLSTDTQYF. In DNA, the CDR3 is TGTGCCAGCAGCGTAGTCTCGCTTTCCACAGATACGCAGTATTTT.

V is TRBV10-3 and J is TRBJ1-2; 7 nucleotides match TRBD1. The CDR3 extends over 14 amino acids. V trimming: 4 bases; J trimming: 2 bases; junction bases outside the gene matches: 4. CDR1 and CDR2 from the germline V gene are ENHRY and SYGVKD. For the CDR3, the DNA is TGTGCCATCAGTGGACAGGGCGTGAACTATGGCTACACCTTC. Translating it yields CAISGQGVNYGYTF.

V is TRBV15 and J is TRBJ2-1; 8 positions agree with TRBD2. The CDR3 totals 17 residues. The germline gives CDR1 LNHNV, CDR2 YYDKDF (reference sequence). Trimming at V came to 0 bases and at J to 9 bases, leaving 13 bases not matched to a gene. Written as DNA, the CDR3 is TGTGCCACCAGCAGAGAACGAGGAGCGGGAGCAGTTGTTGAGCAGTTCTTC. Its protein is CATSRERGAGAVVEQFF.